These 31 T cell receptor beta chains were sequenced from one sample in a study of beta chain features in type 1 diabetes (dated by TCRdb to between 2018 and 2020). The library came from the immunoSEQ multiplex PCR assay. The entire isolated RNA was reverse transcribed using the High Capacity cDNA Reverse Transcription Kit, and thus expressed TCRB transcripts were sequenced. Imported from immuneACCESS, the table was reduced by TCRdb to in-frame sequences with V and J called. These copies leave out some clones; in studies compared against another copy, an unresolved V gene accounts for under half, and the cause of the remainder is not known. Here the sample has 300,000 to 450,000 clones; about 20% occur a single time. The top ten hold 0.035% to 0.05% of the sample. Sequences were obtained from naive CD4+ T cells from blood. The meaning of the sample's cell subset or site label: true naive CD4+ T cells. The receptors here all came from a woman aged 18 to 35 in good health.

The rearrangement joins TRBV5-1 to TRBJ1-1; TRBD1 aligns across 10 bases. Germline loops: CDR1 SGHRS, CDR2 YFSETQ. This CDR3 has 13 amino acids. With 3 bases clipped from V and 5 bases from J, the junction kept 1 base outside the gene matches. The CDR3 region has the DNA TGCGCCAGCAGCTCGGGACAGGGGACTGAAGCTTTCTTT. It is translated as CASSSGQGTEAFF.

This clone was seen more than once but under ten times. J is TRBJ1-2 and V is TRBV7-2, with D possibly being TRBD1 (5 bases). Germline values: CDR1 SGHTA, CDR2 FQGNSA. This CDR3 contains 17 residues. The ends were cut back, 5 bases at V and 0 bases at J, with 19 bases in the middle. The DNA for the CDR3 is TGTGCCAGCAGCCCCGGGGGGGGTGGTGGGGCTAACTATGGCTACACCTTC. This sequence encodes CASSPGGGGGANYGYTF. Complete variable domain (other parts from reference TRBV7-2 and TRBJ1-2): GAGVSQSPSNKVTEKGKDVELRCDPISGHTALYWYRQSLGQGLEFLIYFQGNSAPDKSGLPSDRFSAERTGGSVSTLTIQRTQQEDSAVYLCASSPGGGGGANYGYTFGSGTRLTVV.

The rearrangement uses TRBV30 and TRBJ2-7; 7 bases match TRBD1. The V and J ends lost 1 base and 2 bases, in that order; junction bases with no gene match: 8. Per the germline V gene, CDR1 is GTSNPN and CDR2 is SVGIG (reference sequence). The CDR3 has 15 amino acids. The CDR3 sequence is CAWSAWGQLPYEQYF. CDR3 coding DNA: TGTGCCTGGAGTGCTTGGGGACAGTTGCCCTACGAGCAGTACTTC.

This rearrangement joins TRBV16 to TRBJ2-5; D gene ambiguous. The CDR3 loop spans 14 amino acids. CDR1 is KGHSY, CDR2 FQNENV, per germline. V was clipped by 7 bases and J by 2 bases, with 14 bases between them. CDR3 region: CASTPQAGQETQYF. In DNA form, the CDR3 reads TGTGCCAGCACACCTCAGGCTGGACAAGAGACCCAGTACTTC.

The chain carries TRBV18 and TRBJ2-3; 9 nucleotides match TRBD2. The V gene end was trimmed by 0 bases and the J gene end by 4 bases; junction bases not matched to a gene: 5. This CDR3 comprises 16 residues. Germline CDR1 is KGHSH and CDR2 is LQKENI. In DNA form, the CDR3 reads TGTGCCAGCTCACCACCCCGCGGGGGGGCTCCAGATACGCAGTATTTT. It codes for CASSPPRGGAPDTQYF.

This chain joins TRBV4-1 and TRBJ2-2; 8 positions match TRBD2. Germline CDR1 reads MGHRA; CDR2 reads YSYEKL. Germline trimming cut 4 bases from V and 10 bases from J; bases unmatched to any gene: 14. The CDR3 runs 16 residues. CDR3 in amino acids: CASSLSGTSGGEELFF. As DNA, the CDR3 is TGCGCCAGCAGCCTCTCCGGGACTAGTGGAGGAGAGGAGCTGTTTTTT.

This clone has more than one count but fewer than ten. This rearrangement joins TRBV21-1 to TRBJ2-2; the table's D call of TRBD1 was not tested on the DNA. TRBV21-1 is tagged as a pseudogene. The CDR3 has 18 residues. The CDR3 bases are TGTGCCAGCAGCACCAAAGGGCCGGGACAGGGGAGGGCCGGGGAGCTGTTTTTT. Protein sequence: CASSTKGPGQGRAGELFF.

The chain couples TRBV7-2 to TRBJ2-3, with D unresolved. The germline V gene has CDR1 SGHTA and CDR2 FQGNSA. The CDR3 is made up of 13 amino acids. V lost 3 bases to trimming and J lost 0 bases, with 4 bases between them. In nucleotides, the CDR3 is TGTGCCAGCAGCTTTTCTAGCACAGATACGCAGTATTTT. Its translation: CASSFSSTDTQYF.

This chain links TRBV6-5 with TRBJ2-1, with 9 bases identical to TRBD1. The germline V gene has CDR1 MNHEY and CDR2 SVGAGI. The V and J ends lost 2 bases and 7 bases, in that order; junction bases with no gene match: 6. The CDR3 extends over 15 amino acids. The CDR3 region is CASSYSYRGLNEQFF. The CDR3 DNA reads as TGTGCCAGCAGTTACAGCTACAGGGGGCTAAATGAGCAGTTCTTC.

The chain recombines TRBV5-1 with TRBJ1-5, with 8 bases matching TRBD1. CDR1 is SGHRS and CDR2 is YFSETQ in the germline V gene. The CDR3 sequence is 14 residues long. With V trimmed by 4 bases and J by 7 bases, 7 bases remained unmatched. CDR3 nucleotide sequence: TGCGCCAGCAGCCCCCAGGGGGCCGAACAGCCCCAGCATTTT. This translates into CASSPQGAEQPQHF. The variable domain in full, completed from reference TRBV5-1 and TRBJ1-5, reads KAGVTQTPRYLIKTRGQQVTLSCSPISGHRSVSWYQQTPGQGLQFLFEYFSETQRNKGNFPGRFSGRQFSNSRSEMNVSTLELGDSALYLCASSPQGAEQPQHFGDGTRLSIL.

This clone was observed a handful of times. The chain couples TRBV6-5 to TRBJ1-2; 8 positions match TRBD1. The germline V gene has CDR1 MNHEY and CDR2 SVGAGI. Losses at the gene ends were 0 bases for V and 8 bases for J; bases not matched to a gene: 5. The CDR3 loop spans 14 amino acids. The CDR3 here is CASSYSDRVDGYTF. CDR3 coding DNA: TGTGCCAGCAGTTACTCGGACAGGGTCGACGGCTACACCTTC.

The chain recombines TRBV7-9 with TRBJ2-3; 12 bases match TRBD2. The CDR3 runs to 15 residues. CDR1 is SEHNR, CDR2 FQNEAQ, per germline (reference sequence). The V segment lost 6 bases and the J segment 7 bases; nucleotides outside the gene matches: 8. For the CDR3, the DNA is TGTGCCAGCAGGGACCTAGCGGGAGGGCCTAATACGCAGTATTTT. It translates to CASRDLAGGPNTQYF.

This clone was seen a handful of times. The chain joins TRBV18 to TRBJ1-4; no reliable D call. V lost 3 bases, J lost 7 bases, and 15 bases lay in between. CDR1 and CDR2 from the germline V gene are KGHSH and LQKENI. The CDR3 sequence is 15 residues long. In DNA, the CDR3 is TGTGCCAGCTCACCCCCTCGGGAGCTTGGTGAAAAACTGTTTTTT. The encoded protein is CASSPPRELGEKLFF.

The CDR3 here is CASSNRETEAFF. The CDR3 DNA reads TGTGCCAGTAGTAACAGGGAAACTGAAGCTTTCTTT. The rearrangement uses TRBV19 and TRBJ1-1; possible D gene TRBD1, 6 bases. With 4 bases removed from V and 5 bases from J, the gap between germline ends came to 8 bases. Looked up from germline, CDR1 is LNHDA and CDR2 is SQIVND (reference sequence). The CDR3 has 12 amino acids.

This clone occurred a few times. This chain connects TRBV30 to TRBJ1-6, with TRBD1 as a possible D gene (6 bases). The CDR3 covers 13 residues. The V gene lost 2 bases and the J gene lost 7 bases, with 9 bases spanning the gap. CDR1 and CDR2 (germline): GTSNPN, SVGIG (reference sequence). The CDR3 DNA follows: TGTGCCTGGAGTTGGGACACCAATTCACCCCTCCACTTT. It specifies CAWSWDTNSPLHF. Drawing the rest from reference TRBV30 and TRBJ1-6, the complete variable domain is SQTIHQWPATLVQPVGSPLSLECTVEGTSNPNLYWYRQAAGRGLQLLFYSVGIGQISSEVPQNLSASRPQDRQFILSSKKLLLSDSGFYLCAWSWDTNSPLHFGNGTRLTVT.

This clone was picked up a small number of times. The chain combines TRBV19 with TRBJ2-1, with 9 bases lining up with TRBD2. The germline V gene encodes CDR1 LNHDA and CDR2 SQIVND (reference sequence). After removal of 6 bases from V and 4 bases from J, the junction contained 10 bases not matched to a gene. CDR3 length: 16 amino acids. CDR3 DNA: TGTGCCAGTAGGCCCCTTAGCGGGGGACAATACAATGAGCAGTTCTTC. As protein: CASRPLSGGQYNEQFF.

This clone was seen a few times. The rearrangement joins TRBV18 to TRBJ1-2; possible D gene TRBD1, 6 bases. This CDR3 has 13 residues. Germline V gene data show CDR1 as KGHSH and CDR2 as LQKENI. Trimming pared 4 bases from V and 3 bases from J, leaving 9 bases between. CDR3: CASSQGEDYGYTF. The DNA of the CDR3 is TGTGCCAGCTCACAGGGGGAAGACTATGGCTACACCTTC.

The gene calls are TRBV30 and TRBJ1-2, with 7 nucleotides matching TRBD1. CDR1 is GTSNPN, CDR2 SVGIG, per germline (reference sequence). Trimming removed 2 bases from V and 9 bases from J; junction bases left unmatched: 6. This CDR3 is built from 12 residues. The CDR3 nucleotides are TGTGCCTGGAGTCCGACAGGGTATAGCTACACCTTC. Amino acid sequence: CAWSPTGYSYTF.

The chain joins TRBV4-2 to TRBJ1-1; 8 bases agree with TRBD1. The CDR3 length is 16 residues. In germline, CDR1 is LGHNA, CDR2 YNFKEQ. Trimming took 1 base from V and 4 from J; bases not matched to a gene: 8. In DNA form, the CDR3 reads TGTGCCAGCAGCCAAGTCAACAGGGGGAAGGGCACTGAAGCTTTCTTT. Translating it yields CASSQVNRGKGTEAFF.

The rearrangement uses TRBV30 and TRBJ1-1; D possibly corresponds to TRBD1 (5 bases). Trimming cost V 3 bases and J 10 bases, with 12 bases left between them. Germline CDR1 is GTSNPN and CDR2 is SVGIG (reference sequence). The CDR3 covers 11 residues. In DNA, the CDR3 is TGTGCCTGGAGCCGGGGGGTAAGAGCTTTCTTT. Its translation is CAWSRGVRAFF.

This clone has just a few counts. The J gene is TRBJ2-3, the V gene TRBV2; D remains unclear. The V gene's germline CDR1 is SNHLY and CDR2 FYNNEI. Trimming shortened V by 4 bases and J by 1 base, and 9 bases separated the two germline ends. The CDR3 consists of 14 residues. Written as DNA, the CDR3 is TGTGCCAGCAGTGGTGGCAGCGGCACAGATACGCAGTATTTT. Translation: CASSGGSGTDTQYF.

This clone was recorded a few times. The chain links TRBV7-9 to TRBJ1-1, with D uncertain. Trimming took 4 bases from V and 1 from J, leaving 4 bases between them. Germline V gene lookup returns CDR1 SEHNR and CDR2 FQNEAQ (reference sequence). This CDR3 comprises 12 residues. The CDR3 protein is CASSWRNTEAFF. The CDR3 DNA reads TGTGCCAGCAGCTGGAGGAACACTGAAGCTTTCTTT.

The table lists this clone with a few counts. V gene TRBV15 combines with J gene TRBJ1-2; D gene uncertain. CDR1 LNHNV and CDR2 YYDKDF come from the germline V gene (reference sequence). The CDR3 consists of 12 residues. Trimming cost V 9 bases and J 4 bases, with 12 bases left between them. The chain's CDR3 is CATREPGYGYTF. CDR3 nucleotides: TGTGCCACGCGGGAGCCGGGCTATGGCTACACCTTC.

The J gene is TRBJ1-2, the V gene TRBV20-1; D is unclear. CDR3 length equals 11 residues. V dropped 1 base and J dropped 8 bases, with 8 bases sitting between them. Germline loops: CDR1 DFQATT, CDR2 SNEGSKA (reference sequence). CDR3 in amino acids: CSARGATGYTF. CDR3 bases: TGCAGTGCTAGAGGGGCAACAGGCTACACCTTC.

V usage is TRBV5-1 and J usage is TRBJ2-3, with TRBD1 matching over 12 bases. J lost 4 bases, V lost 4 bases, and 4 bases had no gene match. The germline V gene encodes CDR1 SGHRS and CDR2 YFSETQ. This CDR3 comprises 15 residues. CDR3 bases: TGCGCCAGCAGCCCCGGGACAGGGGGCGCAGATACGCAGTATTTT. Protein sequence: CASSPGTGGADTQYF.

This chain connects TRBV5-4 to TRBJ2-3, with 7 bases that match TRBD2. The CDR3 covers 15 residues. The junction had 5 bases not matched to a gene; V was cut back by 2 bases and J by 2 bases. Germline V lookup: CDR1 SGHNT, CDR2 YYREEE (reference sequence). The CDR3: CASSFAGALTDTQYF. DNA for the CDR3: TGTGCCAGCAGCTTTGCGGGAGCTCTCACAGATACGCAGTATTTT.

This clone has only one observation. J is TRBJ2-2 and V is TRBV30; D possibly corresponds to TRBD1 (6 bases). Per germline, CDR1 GTSNPN and CDR2 SVGIG (reference sequence). The CDR3 spans 16 residues. Trimming removed 0 bases from V and 8 bases from J, with 19 bases in between. Here the CDR3 DNA reads TGTGCCTGGAGTGTAGGAAAGGACAGCCCATTGGGGGAGCTGTTTTTT. It codes for CAWSVGKDSPLGELFF.

Details on this clone: Distinct nucleotide sequences in the sample also encode this CDR3. The chain recombines TRBV29-1 with TRBJ1-1; tentatively, D is TRBD1 (5 bases). The V end was cut by 4 bases, the J end by 0 bases, with 6 bases between. The CDR3 has 12 amino acids. The germline V gene has CDR1 SQVTM and CDR2 ANQGSEA. CDR3 in amino acids: CSVGQLNTEAFF. The CDR3 coding sequence is TGCAGCGTTGGACAGCTGAACACTGAAGCTTTCTTT.

CDR3 sequence: CASSFGLNRGYTF. The CDR3 coding sequence is TGTGCCAGCAGTTTCGGGTTAAATCGTGGCTACACCTTC. The V gene is TRBV28, the J gene TRBJ1-2; D gene unclear. Germline V CDR1 and CDR2: MDHEN, SYDVKM. The CDR3 extends over 13 amino acids. V was trimmed by 3 bases and J by 7 bases, leaving 12 bases between them.

This clone was seen only a few times. DNA for the CDR3: TGTGCCAGCAGCGTCCGACAGGGGGGTAGCAATGAGCAGTTCTTC. Translation: CASSVRQGGSNEQFF. The chain couples TRBV9 to TRBJ2-1; 9 nucleotides line up with TRBD1. With V trimmed by 2 bases and J by 6 bases, 6 bases remained unmatched. This CDR3 contains 15 residues. From germline, CDR1 is SGDLS and CDR2 YYNGEE.

Only a few counts were recorded for this clone. The rearrangement links TRBV29-1 to TRBJ1-2; maybe TRBD1 (6 bases). The ends were cut back, 5 bases at V and 8 bases at J, with 21 bases in the middle. CDR3 length: 14 amino acids. Germline V lookup: CDR1 SQVTM, CDR2 ANQGSEA. The CDR3 protein is CSVSTNLQGYGYTF. DNA for the CDR3: TGCAGCGTTTCCACTAATTTACAGGGATACGGCTACACCTTC.